The 21 T cell receptor beta chains below come from one sample, sequenced in a study of T cells after yellow fever vaccination. One entry per CDR3 protein, called by TCRdb with MiXCR from the 5' RACE reads. The sample yields around 590,000 distinct CDR3 sequences, 10% to 15% seen once. This specimen consisted of PBMCs, obtained on the day of the yellow fever booster vaccination. All receptors come from a young man who received the YFV17D yellow fever vaccine.

At least ten counts were recorded for this clonotype. The chain couples TRBV28 to TRBJ1-1; possibly TRBD1 for D (5 bases). Trimming stripped 2 bases from V and 5 bases from J, with 9 bases between. Germline values: CDR1 MDHEN, CDR2 SYDVKM. The CDR3 sequence is 13 residues long. CDR3 region: CASSLMGGTEAFF. DNA for the CDR3: TGTGCCAGCAGTTTAATGGGGGGGACTGAAGCTTTCTTT.

The chain couples TRBV6-2 or TRBV6-3 to TRBJ2-7; weak D call: TRBD2 (6 bases). Deletions cut 10 bases from V and 7 bases from J, with 23 bases between. Looked up from germline, CDR1 is MNHEY and CDR2 is SVGEGT. This CDR3 region has 14 residues. CDR3 bases: TGTGCCAACCCCAATAGCGGAACCGCGGGGGAGCAGTACTTC. Encoded protein: CANPNSGTAGEQYF.

Only a few counts were recorded for this clonotype. This chain joins TRBV11-2 and TRBJ1-3; 7 nucleotides match TRBD1. The length of the CDR3 is 15 residues. The germline V gene encodes CDR1 SGHAT and CDR2 FQNNGV. J was trimmed by 4 bases and V by 8 bases; bases with no gene match: 11. The CDR3 spells CASGTYRGSGNTIYF. CDR3 sequence (DNA): TGTGCCAGCGGCACCTACAGGGGATCAGGAAACACCATATATTTT. The whole variable domain, filled in from reference TRBV11-2 and TRBJ1-3, reads EAGVAQSPRYKIIEKRQSVAFWCNPISGHATLYWYQQILGQGPKLLIQFQNNGVVDDSQLPKDRFSAERLKGVDSTLKIQPAKLEDSAVYLCASGTYRGSGNTIYFGEGSWLTVV.

The chain couples TRBV6-5 to TRBJ2-3; TRBD2 matches at 14 bases. V trimming: 2 bases; J trimming: 4 bases; junction bases outside the gene matches: 11. Per the germline V gene, CDR1 is MNHEY and CDR2 is SVGAGI. The CDR3 has 19 residues. The CDR3 DNA is TGTGCCAGCAGTTACGTGACTAGCGGGAGGGCCGCGGTGTCAGATACGCAGTATTTT. It codes for CASSYVTSGRAAVSDTQYF.

This clonotype came up a few times. The chain joins TRBV3-1 to TRBJ2-3; D uncertain. The CDR3 is 13 residues long. Germline values: CDR1 LGHDT, CDR2 YNNKEL (reference sequence). Trimming removed 4 bases from V and 5 bases from J, with 10 bases in between. The DNA of the CDR3 is TGTGCCAGCAGCCCGAATCCCGGAGATACGCAGTATTTT. Translating gives CASSPNPGDTQYF.

The rearrangement uses TRBV7-2 and TRBJ2-3, with D uncertain. The V and J ends lost 0 bases and 2 bases respectively, with 6 bases between them. The germline V gene encodes CDR1 SGHTA and CDR2 FQGNSA. CDR3 length: 14 amino acids. The chain's CDR3 is CASSLALFTDTQYF. CDR3 DNA sequence: TGTGCCAGCAGCTTAGCTCTTTTCACAGATACGCAGTATTTT.

This clonotype was counted between two and nine times. V and J are TRBV7-6 and TRBJ2-1; TRBD2 matches 9 bases. CDR3 length: 17 residues. V lost 1 base to trimming and J lost 7 bases; unmatched junction nucleotides: 11. Germline values: CDR1 SGHVS, CDR2 FNYEAQ. The CDR3 protein is CASSLEVLAGIRNEQFF. The CDR3 DNA sequence: TGTGCCAGCAGCTTAGAGGTCCTAGCGGGAATCAGGAATGAGCAGTTCTTC.

This clonotype turned up a few times. The V call is TRBV5-1, the J call TRBJ2-5; perhaps TRBD2 as D (5 bases). The CDR3 length is 14 residues. Germline CDR1 reads SGHRS; CDR2 reads YFSETQ. Trimming cost V 4 bases and J 6 bases, with 16 bases left between them. CDR3 sequence (DNA): TGCGCCAGCAGCGGCGGTGAGGGCAGGCAGACCCAGTACTTC. This gives the protein CASSGGEGRQTQYF.

The chain recombines TRBV4-2 with TRBJ2-1; D not resolved. CDR3 length: 12 amino acids. V gave up 1 base and J gave up 10 bases, with 8 bases separating them. In germline, CDR1 is LGHNA, CDR2 YNFKEQ. CDR3 in amino acids: CASSQVLSEQFF. CDR3 bases: TGTGCCAGCAGCCAAGTCCTTAGCGAGCAGTTCTTC.

This chain joins TRBV15 and TRBJ2-5; weak D call: TRBD2 (6 bases). V was pared by 3 bases and J by 5 bases, with 19 bases between. The CDR3 extends over 16 amino acids. The germline V gene has CDR1 LNHNV and CDR2 YYDKDF (reference sequence). The CDR3 sequence is CATSRGKEGVRETQYF. The CDR3 coding sequence is TGTGCCACCAGCAGGGGAAAGGAGGGAGTAAGGGAGACCCAGTACTTC. Supplemented by reference TRBV15 and TRBJ2-5, the full variable domain reads DAMVIQNPRYQVTQFGKPVTLSCSQTLNHNVMYWYQQKSSQAPKLLFHYYDKDFNNEADTPDNFQSRRPNTSFCFLDIRSPGLGDTAMYLCATSRGKEGVRETQYFGPGTRLLVL.

This clonotype was recorded a few times. The rearrangement links TRBV7-2 to TRBJ2-7, with 7 bases matching TRBD1. From germline, CDR1 is SGHTA and CDR2 FQGNSA. This CDR3 region has 13 residues. With V trimmed by 3 bases and J by 5 bases, 4 bases remained unmatched. CDR3 sequence: CASSFGQVHEQYF. The CDR3 DNA reads TGTGCCAGCAGCTTCGGACAGGTTCACGAGCAGTACTTC.

The DNA for the CDR3 is TGTGCTAGTGGTTTGGGAGTTATGAACACTGAAGCTTTCTTT. It specifies CASGLGVMNTEAFF. The J gene is TRBJ1-1, the V gene TRBV12-5; D gene uncertain. The CDR3 is 14 residues long. Germline V gene lookup returns CDR1 LGHNT and CDR2 FRNRAP. V gave up 1 base and J gave up 0 bases, with 6 bases separating them.

In its sample, this clonotype was seen a few times. The chain recombines TRBV23-1 with TRBJ2-5; 7 bases align to TRBD1. TRBV23-1 is known as an ORF, though its function is uncertain. This CDR3 spans 14 amino acids. V was clipped by 4 bases and J by 7 bases; unmatched bases: 9. CDR3 in amino acids: CASSLIRQGSTQYF. In DNA form, the CDR3 reads TGCGCCAGCAGTCTCATAAGACAGGGCTCGACCCAGTACTTC.

In its sample, this clonotype was seen a few times. The chain recombines TRBV7-8 with TRBJ2-3, with D unresolved. Trimming took 4 bases from V and 5 from J, leaving 13 bases between them. CDR1 is SGHVS, CDR2 FQNEAQ, per germline. The CDR3 runs 14 residues. CDR3 in amino acids: CASSSDGPLDTQYF. CDR3 coding DNA: TGTGCCAGCAGCTCCGATGGACCCCTAGATACGCAGTATTTT.

The V and J genes are TRBV7-2 and TRBJ2-3; D is unresolved. This CDR3 is 17 amino acids long. The V and J ends lost 0 bases and 5 bases respectively, with 18 bases between them. The germline gives CDR1 SGHTA, CDR2 FQGNSA. The CDR3 DNA sequence: TGTGCCAGCAGCTTAGCATACAGCGCGAGAAGAGGAGATACGCAGTATTTT. It yields the protein CASSLAYSARRGDTQYF.

This clonotype was recorded many times. The V and J genes are TRBV7-2 and TRBJ2-4; 13 bases line up with TRBD2. V shed 1 base, J shed 6 bases, and the junction held 3 bases outside the gene matches. CDR3 length: 16 amino acids. Germline-derived CDR1 and CDR2 are SGHTA and FQGNSA. The CDR3 nucleotides read TGTGCCAGCAGCTTAGGGACTAGCGGGAGAGGAAACATTCAGTACTTC. Protein product: CASSLGTSGRGNIQYF.

This clonotype was detected only a few times. The gene calls are TRBV7-2 and TRBJ1-5, with D unresolved. Germline-derived CDR1 and CDR2 are SGHTA and FQGNSA. This CDR3 spans 14 amino acids. Trimming stripped 5 bases from V and 4 bases from J, with 12 bases between. The CDR3 reads CASSRLAINQPQHF. CDR3 bases: TGTGCCAGCAGCCGACTCGCTATTAATCAGCCCCAGCATTTT.

The chain links TRBV30 to TRBJ1-5; tentative D call: TRBD1 (5 bases). V dropped 2 bases and J dropped 0 bases, with 11 bases sitting between them. This CDR3 has 15 amino acids. Germline V lookup: CDR1 GTSNPN, CDR2 SVGIG (reference sequence). The CDR3 coding sequence is TGTGCCTGGAGTAGAGACAGTTTTAGCAATCAGCCCCAGCATTTT. It codes for CAWSRDSFSNQPQHF.

The CDR3 spells CASRSSAGTPVNEQFF. The CDR3 bases are TGTGCCAGCAGATCATCCGCCGGTACTCCCGTCAATGAGCAGTTCTTC. V and J are TRBV12-3 or TRBV12-4 and TRBJ2-1; D gene uncertain. This CDR3 is 16 amino acids long. Deletions cut 6 bases from V and 6 bases from J, with 21 bases between.

This clonotype was found a few times. The chain recombines TRBV6-5 with TRBJ2-2; a weak D match, TRBD2 (6 bases). This CDR3 spans 15 amino acids. V lost 7 bases and J lost 0, with 12 bases in between. CDR1 and CDR2 (germline): MNHEY, SVGAGI. CDR3 residues: CASKVLAANTGELFF. CDR3 DNA sequence: TGTGCCAGCAAGGTACTAGCCGCGAACACCGGGGAGCTGTTTTTT.

This clonotype was detected a few times. V usage is TRBV20-1 and J usage is TRBJ1-5; no firm D call. Germline V gene data show CDR1 as DFQATT and CDR2 as SNEGSKA (reference sequence). The CDR3 has 14 amino acids. The V gene lost 3 bases and the J gene lost 2 bases, with 11 bases spanning the gap. Written as DNA, the CDR3 is TGCAGTGCTAGCCAGATGGGCGGCAATCAGCCCCAGCATTTT. Amino acids: CSASQMGGNQPQHF.